This T cell receptor (beta chain) was sequenced during a study of cytomegalovirus exposure and HLA in healthy donors. Whole-study results and caveats: The authors later linked a missense DCLRE1C variant to TCR beta V- and J-gene trimming.

The CDR3 runs 18 residues. Trimming cost V 3 bases and J 8 bases; bases outside gene matches: 16. Germline V lookup: CDR1 SGHTA, CDR2 FQGNSA. Concerning this clone itself: Its antigen is not identified.

With 60 Vbeta and 13 Jbeta primers, the PCR was carried out. Assay: immunoSEQ multiplex PCR; the TCRdb copy retains only in-frame clones and omits some. The table lists around 160,000 clones, about four fifths of them singletons, with roughly 7.5% in the top ten. This sequence was found in a male donor in good health and CMV-seropositive. Sequenced input: PBMCs. The J gene is TRBJ2-1, the V gene TRBV7-2; 10 nucleotides match TRBD1. CDR3 coding DNA: TGTGCCAGCAGCTTCCCGACAGGGGGCCTAGGGGCTGTCTATGAGCAGTTCTTC. Its protein product is CASSFPTGGLGAVYEQFF. The full variable domain, completed using reference TRBV7-2 and TRBJ2-1, is GAGVSQSPSNKVTEKGKDVELRCDPISGHTALYWYRQSLGQGLEFLIYFQGNSAPDKSGLPSDRFSAERTGGSVSTLTIQRTQQEDSAVYLCASSFPTGGLGAVYEQFFGPGTRLTVL.